This TCR beta chain is drawn from a study of technical replicates of blood from a few donors. The germline gives CDR1 SGHRS, CDR2 YFSETQ. This CDR3 comprises 14 residues. V was cut by 0 bases and J by 7 bases, with 14 bases left in between. This clone was recorded only once. Method: immunoSEQ multiplex PCR; TCRdb's copy keeps in-frame clones and lacks some. In the table there are approximately 76,000 clones, roughly nine tenths of which are singletons. Material for sequencing was T cells isolated from PBMCs. The V gene is TRBV5-1, the J gene TRBJ2-7; D call uncertain. The receptor's source is a human donor in good health. DNA for the CDR3: TGCGCCAGCAGCTTGGAGCAGCGTTCCATGGAGCAGTACTTC. It encodes CASSLEQRSMEQYF.